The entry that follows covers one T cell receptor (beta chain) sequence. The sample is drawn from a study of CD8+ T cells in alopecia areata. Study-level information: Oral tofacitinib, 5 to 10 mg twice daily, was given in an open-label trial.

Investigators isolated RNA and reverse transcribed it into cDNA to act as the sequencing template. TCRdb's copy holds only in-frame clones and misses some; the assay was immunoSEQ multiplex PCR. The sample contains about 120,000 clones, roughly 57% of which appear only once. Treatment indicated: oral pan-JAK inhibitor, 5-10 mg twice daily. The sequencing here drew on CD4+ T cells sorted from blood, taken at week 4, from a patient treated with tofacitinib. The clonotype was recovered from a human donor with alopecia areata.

The CDR3 nucleotides read TGTGCCAGCGCGGGACTAGCGGAAGAGACCCAGTACTTC. This sequence encodes CASAGLAEETQYF. The chain carries TRBV19 and TRBJ2-5; 11 nucleotides match TRBD2. CDR3 size: 13 residues. V trimming: 9 bases; J trimming: 3 bases; junction bases outside the gene matches: 3. CDR1 LNHDA and CDR2 SQIVND come from the germline V gene (reference sequence).